What follows are 11 T cell receptor beta chains derived from one specimen sequenced in a study of T cell responses to AZD1222 COVID-19 vaccine (dated by TCRdb to the early 2020s). The time point label corresponds to: baseline before first vaccination. In the paper's terms, the treatment or condition label means: meningococcal conjugate vaccine given as trial control. The library was prepared using the immunoSEQ multiplex PCR assay. Here the immuneACCESS table is served through TCRdb, limited to in-frame sequences with V and J called. Missing clones are a known gap in these copies; in checked studies unresolved V genes cover under half, and the rest lacks a known reason. Within this sample are roughly 120,000 clones, with approximately 83% of them counted one time only. The ten largest account for 3.9% of the sample. The starting material was peripheral blood, obtained on day 0 of MenACWY control vaccination. The receptor source for this set is an adult in good health.

The J gene is TRBJ1-1, the V gene TRBV20-1; no definite D call. Germline CDR1 DFQATT, CDR2 SNEGSKA (reference sequence). This CDR3 has 11 residues. The V end lost 2 bases, the J end lost 6 bases, and 7 bases lay between the germline ends. The CDR3 loop reads CSARSQPEAFF. CDR3 bases: TGCAGTGCTAGAAGCCAGCCTGAAGCTTTCTTT.

The V call is TRBV28, the J call TRBJ1-4; the D is unclear. The V and J ends lost 5 bases and 0 bases respectively, with 10 bases between them. The germline CDR1 and CDR2 sequences are MDHEN and SYDVKM. CDR3 length: 15 residues. The CDR3 sequence is CASSLSGATNEKLFF. CDR3 coding DNA: TGTGCCAGCAGTCTCAGCGGCGCAACTAATGAAAAACTGTTTTTT.

In this sample, this clone turned up a few times. The chain combines TRBV7-9 with TRBJ1-4; 8 nucleotides match TRBD1. V lost 5 bases to trimming and J lost 6 bases; unmatched junction nucleotides: 8. The V gene's germline CDR1 is SEHNR and CDR2 FQNEAQ (reference sequence). The CDR3 contains 15 residues. DNA of the CDR3: TGTGCCAGCAGCCCTCAGGGGGCGACGGATGAAAAACTGTTTTTT. This codes for CASSPQGATDEKLFF.

The chain couples TRBV5-5 to TRBJ1-4; D is ambiguous. The CDR3 sequence is 13 residues long. Trimming removed 5 bases at V and 8 bases at J, with 13 bases between. Germline values: CDR1 SGHKS, CDR2 YYEKEE (reference sequence). The CDR3 protein is CASSLGVGEKLFF. CDR3 DNA sequence: TGTGCCAGCAGTCTTGGGGTAGGGGAAAAACTGTTTTTT.

This clone has just one count. CDR3 sequence: CASSLQDTGELFF. For the CDR3, the DNA is TGTGCCAGCAGCTTACAGGACACCGGGGAGCTGTTTTTT. V is TRBV5-6 and J is TRBJ2-2, with a tentative D call TRBD1 (5 bases). With 2 bases removed from V and 3 bases from J, the gap between germline ends came to 5 bases. Germline loops: CDR1 SGHDT, CDR2 YYEEEE. This CDR3 contains 13 residues.

CDR3 in DNA: TGCGCCAGCAGCAGGGGACAGCTAAGCTCCTACGAGCAGTACTTC. Encoded protein: CASSRGQLSSYEQYF. The chain has TRBV5-1 and TRBJ2-7, with 7 bases matching TRBD1. The V gene's germline CDR1 is SGHRS and CDR2 YFSETQ. Trimming took 4 bases from V and 0 from J; bases not matched to a gene: 7. The CDR3 extends over 15 amino acids.

The chain carries TRBV2 and TRBJ1-1, with D unclear. Trimming took 1 base from V and 4 from J, leaving 13 bases between them. This CDR3 comprises 15 residues. CDR1 SNHLY and CDR2 FYNNEI come from the germline V gene. The CDR3 here is CASSEGELGGTEAFF. Written as DNA, the CDR3 is TGTGCCAGCAGTGAAGGAGAACTTGGAGGCACTGAAGCTTTCTTT.

The chain employs TRBV28 and TRBJ2-7; 7 bases agree with TRBD1. The V and J ends lost 6 bases and 6 bases, in that order; junction bases with no gene match: 8. This CDR3 has 13 residues. From germline, CDR1 is MDHEN and CDR2 SYDVKM. The CDR3 protein is CASRNRGPGEQYF. The CDR3 DNA reads as TGTGCCAGCAGAAACAGGGGCCCAGGCGAGCAGTACTTC.

The genes are TRBV19 and TRBJ2-1, with D unresolved. This CDR3 is built from 13 residues. Trimming left V 2 bases short and J 4 bases short, with 6 bases between. Germline V gene data show CDR1 as LNHDA and CDR2 as SQIVND (reference sequence). The CDR3 nucleotides are TGTGCCAGTAGTATAAACCAGTACAATGAGCAGTTCTTC. Translation: CASSINQYNEQFF.

J is TRBJ1-1 and V is TRBV7-9; a weak D match, TRBD1 (6 bases). The CDR3 has 13 residues. Germline V CDR1 and CDR2: SEHNR, FQNEAQ (reference sequence). Deletions cut 5 bases from V and 1 base from J, with 8 bases between. The CDR3 sequence: CASSPTGNTEAFF. The CDR3 bases are TGTGCCAGCAGCCCGACAGGGAACACTGAAGCTTTCTTT.

For this clone: This specimen includes other DNA sequences encoding the same CDR3. V gene TRBV3-1 (or the pseudogene TRBV3-2) combines with J gene TRBJ1-2; tentative D call: TRBD1 (6 bases). Germline V lookup: CDR1 LGHDT, CDR2 YNNKEL (reference sequence). The V end was cut by 1 base, the J end by 5 bases, with 8 bases between. The CDR3 is made up of 13 amino acids. The CDR3 DNA follows: TGTGCCAGCAGCCAAGGGACAGATTATGGCTACACCTTC. This sequence encodes CASSQGTDYGYTF.